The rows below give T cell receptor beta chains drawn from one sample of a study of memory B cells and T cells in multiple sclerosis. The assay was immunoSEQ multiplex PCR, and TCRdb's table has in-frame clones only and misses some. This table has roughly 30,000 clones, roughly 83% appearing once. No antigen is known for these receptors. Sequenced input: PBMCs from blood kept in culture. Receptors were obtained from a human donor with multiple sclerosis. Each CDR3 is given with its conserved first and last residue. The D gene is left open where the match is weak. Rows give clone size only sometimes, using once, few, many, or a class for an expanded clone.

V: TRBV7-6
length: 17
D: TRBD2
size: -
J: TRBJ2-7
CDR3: CASSLAAAGGQVYEQYF
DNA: TGTGCCAGCAGCTTAGCCGCAGCGGGGGGTCAGGTCTACGAGCAGTACTTC

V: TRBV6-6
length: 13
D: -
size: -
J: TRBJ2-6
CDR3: CASTSSGANVLTF
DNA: TGTGCCAGCACCTCAAGTGGGGCCAACGTCCTGACTTTC

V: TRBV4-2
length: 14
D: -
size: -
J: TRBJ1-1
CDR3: CASSETGMNTEAFF
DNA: TGTGCCAGCAGTGAAACAGGGATGAACACTGAAGCTTTCTTT

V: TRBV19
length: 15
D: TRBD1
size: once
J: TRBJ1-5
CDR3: CASTSGQVPNQPQHF
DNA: TGTGCCAGTACCTCAGGACAGGTCCCGAATCAGCCCCAGCATTTT

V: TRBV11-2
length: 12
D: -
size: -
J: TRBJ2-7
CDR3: CASSQSRYEQYF
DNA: TGTGCCAGCAGCCAATCCCGCTACGAGCAGTACTTC

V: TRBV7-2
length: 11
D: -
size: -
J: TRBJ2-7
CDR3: CASSFSGTMYF
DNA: TGTGCCAGCAGCTTTTCCGGGACGATGTACTTC

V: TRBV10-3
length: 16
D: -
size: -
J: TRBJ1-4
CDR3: CAISEGEVVSNEKLFF
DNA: TGTGCCATCAGCGAGGGGGAAGTAGTATCTAATGAAAAACTGTTTTTT

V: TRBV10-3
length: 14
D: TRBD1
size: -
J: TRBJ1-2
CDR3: CAISYRQGHDGYTF
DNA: TGTGCCATCAGTTATCGACAGGGTCATGATGGCTACACCTTC

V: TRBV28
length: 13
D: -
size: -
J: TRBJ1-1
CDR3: CASSLLGSTEAFF
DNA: TGTGCCAGCAGTTTACTGGGCTCCACTGAAGCTTTCTTT

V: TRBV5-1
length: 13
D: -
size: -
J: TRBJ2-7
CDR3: CASSFGLANEQYF
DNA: TGCGCCAGCAGCTTTGGGCTAGCTAACGAGCAGTACTTC

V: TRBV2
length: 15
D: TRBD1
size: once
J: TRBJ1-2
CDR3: CASSGGRGVKDGYTF
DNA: TGTGCCAGCAGTGGTGGCAGGGGGGTCAAGGATGGCTACACCTTC

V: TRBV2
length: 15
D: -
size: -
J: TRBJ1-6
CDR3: CARSRQGLEGSPLHF
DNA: TGTGCCAGATCACGTCAGGGGCTTGAGGGCTCACCCCTCCACTTT

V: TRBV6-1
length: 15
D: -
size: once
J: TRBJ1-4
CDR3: CASRRGVGGGEKLFF
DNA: TGTGCCAGCAGAAGGGGGGTGGGAGGGGGTGAAAAACTGTTTTTT

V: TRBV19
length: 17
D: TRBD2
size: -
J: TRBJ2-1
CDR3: CASSALSRSGSGNEQFF
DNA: TGTGCCAGTAGTGCGCTAAGTAGAAGCGGGAGTGGGAATGAGCAGTTCTTC

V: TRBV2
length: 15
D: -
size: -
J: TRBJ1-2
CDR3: CASSERPDLGYGYTF
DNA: TGTGCCAGCAGTGAACGGCCGGATCTAGGGTATGGCTACACCTTC

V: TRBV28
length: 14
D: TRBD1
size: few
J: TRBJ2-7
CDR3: CASREGQGVREQYF
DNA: TGTGCCAGCAGAGAGGGACAGGGGGTGAGGGAGCAGTACTTC

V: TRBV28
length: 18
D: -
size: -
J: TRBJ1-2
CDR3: CASSIGSPGSTLGAGYTF
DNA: TGTGCCAGCAGTATCGGGAGTCCCGGATCCACCCTGGGGGCTGGCTACACCTTC

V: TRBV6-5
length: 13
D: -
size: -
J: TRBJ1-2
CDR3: CASSYDGLYGYTF
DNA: TGTGCCAGCAGTTACGACGGGCTCTATGGCTACACCTTC

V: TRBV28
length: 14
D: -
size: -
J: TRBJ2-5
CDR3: CASSLVDFQETQYF
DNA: TGTGCCAGCAGTTTGGTGGATTTCCAAGAGACCCAGTACTTC

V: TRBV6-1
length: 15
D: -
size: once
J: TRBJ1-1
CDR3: CASRPLMGANTEAFF
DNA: TGTGCCAGCAGACCCCTCATGGGGGCGAACACTGAAGCTTTCTTT

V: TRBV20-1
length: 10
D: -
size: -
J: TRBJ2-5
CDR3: CSARGETQYF
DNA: TGCAGTGCTAGGGGGGAGACCCAGTACTTC

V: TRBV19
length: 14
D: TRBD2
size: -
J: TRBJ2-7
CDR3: CASSGLADSYEQYF
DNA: TGTGCCAGTTCGGGACTAGCGGACTCCTACGAGCAGTACTTC

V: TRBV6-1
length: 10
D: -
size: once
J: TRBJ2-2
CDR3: CASQSGELFF
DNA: TGTGCCAGCCAGTCCGGGGAGCTGTTTTTT

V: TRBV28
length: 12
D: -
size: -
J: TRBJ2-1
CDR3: CASSFPYNEQFF
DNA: TGTGCCAGCAGTTTCCCCTACAATGAGCAGTTCTTC

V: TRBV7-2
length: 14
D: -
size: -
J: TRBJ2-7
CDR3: CASSKGRQFREQYF
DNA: TGTGCCAGCAGCAAAGGGAGACAGTTTCGCGAGCAGTACTTC

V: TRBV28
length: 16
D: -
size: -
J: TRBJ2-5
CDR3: CASSFPRPGLQETQYF
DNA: TGTGCCAGCAGTTTCCCGAGGCCGGGACTGCAAGAGACCCAGTACTTC

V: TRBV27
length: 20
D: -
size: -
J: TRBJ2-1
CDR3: CASRKEGSNKRSSSYNEQFF
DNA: TGTGCCAGCAGAAAAGAGGGCAGTAATAAGCGGTCCAGCTCCTACAATGAGCAGTTCTTC

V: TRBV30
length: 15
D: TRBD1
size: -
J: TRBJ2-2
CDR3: CAWSVGTGVAGELFF
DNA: TGTGCCTGGAGTGTAGGGACAGGGGTTGCCGGGGAGCTGTTTTTT

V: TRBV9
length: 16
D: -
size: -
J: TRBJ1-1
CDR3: CASSPRNPQANTEAFF
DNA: TGTGCCAGCAGCCCGCGGAACCCTCAAGCGAACACTGAAGCTTTCTTT

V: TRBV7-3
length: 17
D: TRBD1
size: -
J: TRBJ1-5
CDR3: CASSPTGGSAVGQPQHF
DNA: TGTGCCAGCAGCCCGACAGGGGGAAGTGCTGTAGGACAGCCCCAGCATTTT

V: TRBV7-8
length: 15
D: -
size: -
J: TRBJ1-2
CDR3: CASSWGSGANYGYTF
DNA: TGTGCCAGCAGCTGGGGCAGCGGGGCTAACTATGGCTACACCTTC

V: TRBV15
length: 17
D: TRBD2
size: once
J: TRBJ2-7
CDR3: CATSRKREGLVSNEQYF
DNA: TGTGCCACCAGCAGGAAGCGGGAGGGCCTAGTATCTAACGAGCAGTACTTC

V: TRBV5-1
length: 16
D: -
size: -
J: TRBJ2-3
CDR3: CASTLSRDTGTDTQYF
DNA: TGCGCCAGCACCCTGTCCCGGGACACTGGGACAGATACGCAGTATTTT

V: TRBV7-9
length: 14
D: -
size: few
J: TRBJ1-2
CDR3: CASSLAPVAYGYTF
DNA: TGTGCCAGCAGCTTAGCGCCGGTTGCCTATGGCTACACCTTC

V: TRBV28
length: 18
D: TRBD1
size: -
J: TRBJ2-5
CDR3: CASSFKVTAGGLQETQYF
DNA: TGTGCCAGCAGTTTCAAGGTCACGGCAGGGGGCCTCCAAGAGACCCAGTACTTC

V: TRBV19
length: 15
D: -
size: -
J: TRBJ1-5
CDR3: CASRQRRDSNQPQHF
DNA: TGTGCCAGTAGGCAAAGAAGGGATAGCAATCAGCCCCAGCATTTT

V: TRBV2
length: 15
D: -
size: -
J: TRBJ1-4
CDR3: CASSLRESTNEKLFF
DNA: TGTGCCAGCAGTCTCAGGGAATCGACTAATGAAAAACTGTTTTTT

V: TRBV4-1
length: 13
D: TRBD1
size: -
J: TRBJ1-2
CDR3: CASSHRGSDGYTF
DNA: TGCGCCAGCAGTCACAGGGGGTCGGATGGCTACACCTTC

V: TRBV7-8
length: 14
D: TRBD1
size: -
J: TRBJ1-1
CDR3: CASSFGSGGTEAFF
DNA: TGTGCCAGCAGCTTCGGCTCAGGGGGAACTGAAGCTTTCTTT

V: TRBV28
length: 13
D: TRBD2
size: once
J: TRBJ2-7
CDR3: CASSEGGAYEQYF
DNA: TGTGCCAGCAGCGAGGGAGGGGCCTACGAGCAGTACTTC